This passage covers 3 T cell receptor beta chains from one sample sequenced in a study of radiotherapy plus CTLA-4 blockade in lung cancer. Profiled with immunoSEQ multiplex PCR; TCRdb holds only in-frame clones, not every one. Of 35,000 to 45,000 clones detected, roughly four fifths appear once; the ten largest clones hold approximately 2.4%. Sequenced here: peripheral blood, sampled from a patient treated with radiotherapy plus ipilimumab. The receptors here all came from a human donor with non-small cell lung cancer whose response to radiotherapy plus ipilimumab could not be evaluated.

V gene TRBV27 combines with J gene TRBJ2-3; no reliable D call. The CDR3 totals 14 residues. V was clipped by 1 base and J by 3 bases, with 8 bases between them. CDR1 MNHEY and CDR2 SMNVEV come from the germline V gene (reference sequence). CDR3 nucleotides: TGTGCCAGCAGTTTATTGACAAATACAGATACGCAGTATTTT. Its translation: CASSLLTNTDTQYF.

This rearrangement joins TRBV19 to TRBJ2-7, with TRBD2 matching over 7 bases. The V and J ends lost 3 bases and 5 bases, in that order; junction bases with no gene match: 4. The CDR3 runs to 13 residues. From germline, CDR1 is LNHDA and CDR2 SQIVND (reference sequence). The CDR3: CASSMASGDEQYF. For the CDR3, the DNA is TGTGCCAGTAGTATGGCTAGCGGAGACGAGCAGTACTTC.

J is TRBJ2-3 and V is TRBV29-1; tentatively, D is TRBD1 (8 bases). The CDR3 is 15 amino acids. CDR1 is SQVTM and CDR2 is ANQGSEA in the germline V gene. Trimming left V 4 bases short and J 6 bases short, with 20 bases between. The CDR3 region is CSVVGGAGGVDTQYF. Written as DNA, the CDR3 is TGCAGCGTTGTAGGGGGGGCAGGGGGCGTCGATACGCAGTATTTT.